The clone carrying this T cell receptor (beta chain) was seen a few times. Its antigen is unidentified. Quantitative 5'-RACE with molecular barcodes generated TCR beta libraries. One entry per CDR3 protein results from TCRdb running MiXCR on the 5' RACE reads. The table lists a few hundred thousand distinct CDR3 sequences, more than 20% of them singletons. These data originate in a study of CD8 T cells in ankylosing spondylitis. Study results and caveats: Reportedly, significant enrichment of disease-linked clones occurred in matched ankylosing spondylitis synovial fluid. Within peripheral blood, clones linked to disease were CD8+ and relatively rare.

The CDR3 has 12 amino acids. Deletions cut 6 bases from V and 4 bases from J, with 9 bases between. V and J are TRBV12-3 or TRBV12-4 and TRBJ1-2, with TRBD1 as a possible D gene (6 bases). This sequence was found in a male donor with ankylosing spondylitis or in good health (not recorded which). The sequenced material came from blood, either unsorted or a sorted T cell fraction (not recorded which). CDR3 DNA sequence: TGTGCCAGCAGACAGGGCCTCTATGGCTACACCTTC. Its translation is CASRQGLYGYTF.